These 8 T cell receptor beta chains were sequenced from one sample in a study of blood T cell repertoires in COVID-19. Here immunoSEQ multiplex PCR was the method, and the copy in TCRdb shows in-frame clones only, minus some. The sample lists roughly 120,000 clones, roughly 82% occurring once. Sequenced input: peripheral blood. All receptors derive from a human donor in a cohort sampled during active COVID-19.

This chain links TRBV15 with TRBJ2-3, with TRBD2 matching over 9 bases. Germline V lookup: CDR1 LNHNV, CDR2 YYDKDF (reference sequence). V was clipped by 3 bases and J by 4 bases; unmatched bases: 5. There are 15 residues in the CDR3. Written as DNA, the CDR3 is TGTGCCACCAGCAGCGGGCGGGGGGGCGCAGATACGCAGTATTTT. As protein: CATSSGRGGADTQYF.

This clone was recorded a few times. This chain links TRBV29-1 with TRBJ2-3; 7 nucleotides agree with TRBD2. Germline V gives CDR1 SQVTM, CDR2 ANQGSEA. There are 14 residues in the CDR3. After removal of 4 bases from V and 0 bases from J, the junction contained 4 bases not matched to a gene. The CDR3 spells CSVGSGMSTDTQYF. CDR3 in DNA: TGCAGCGTTGGGAGCGGGATGAGCACAGATACGCAGTATTTT.

This chain uses TRBV7-2 with TRBJ2-2, with 10 bases identical to TRBD2. This CDR3 is built from 15 residues. V gave up 5 bases and J gave up 4 bases; unmatched junction bases: 4. Germline CDR1 and CDR2: SGHTA and FQGNSA. DNA for the CDR3: TGTGCCAGCAGCAGCGGGGGGGCAGGCACCGGGGAGCTGTTTTTT. Translation: CASSSGGAGTGELFF.

This clone was seen a single time. V gene TRBV14 combines with J gene TRBJ2-3; 7 bases agree with TRBD1. The ends lost 4 bases at V and 2 bases at J; junction bases unmatched: 3. This CDR3 comprises 14 residues. Germline V gene lookup returns CDR1 SGHDN and CDR2 FVKESK. The CDR3 is CASSPGQHTDTQYF. The CDR3 DNA is TGTGCCAGCAGCCCGGGACAGCACACAGATACGCAGTATTTT.

The CDR3 DNA is TGCGCCAGCAGTGAGGCGGCGAGGGCCGGGACAGGGAGCAATCAGCCCCAGCATTTT. Translation gives CASSEAARAGTGSNQPQHF. This sequence joins TRBV10-2 and TRBJ1-5, with 9 bases aligning to TRBD1. The CDR3 has 19 amino acids. V trimming: 2 bases; J trimming: 1 base; junction bases outside the gene matches: 12. In germline, CDR1 is WSHSY, CDR2 SAAADI.

The chain recombines TRBV5-1 with TRBJ2-4; 7 positions agree with TRBD1. The V segment lost 2 bases and the J segment 0 bases; nucleotides outside the gene matches: 5. The CDR3 is 16 amino acids. Germline CDR1 is SGHRS and CDR2 is YFSETQ. The CDR3 loop reads CASSLGTEIAKNIQYF. DNA for the CDR3: TGCGCCAGCAGCTTAGGGACAGAGATAGCCAAAAACATTCAGTACTTC.

The chain carries TRBV7-9 and TRBJ1-2, with D possibly matching TRBD1 (6 bases). Trimming stripped 5 bases from V and 1 base from J, with 11 bases between. Germline assignment: CDR1 SEHNR and CDR2 FQNEAQ (reference sequence). The length of the CDR3 is 14 residues. CDR3 in DNA: TGTGCCAGCAGCGCCGGGACATTTAACTATGGCTACACCTTC. Translated: CASSAGTFNYGYTF.

The J gene is TRBJ1-6, the V gene TRBV5-1; D unresolved. The germline V gene encodes CDR1 SGHRS and CDR2 YFSETQ. This CDR3 has 12 amino acids. V lost 4 bases, J lost 6 bases, and 5 bases lay in between. The CDR3 nucleotides read TGCGCCAGCAGCCTACTTAATTCACCCCTCCACTTT. Protein product: CASSLLNSPLHF.